The rows below give T cell receptor beta chains drawn from one sample of a study of T cells expressing NK-cell markers. Following a re-call of the 5' RACE reads, TCRdb has one entry per CDR3 protein and lacks DNA. Its table records 350,000 to 400,000 distinct CDR3 sequences. The sequenced sample was blood T cells: a sorted CD56 or NKG2C T cell subset, CD4+ or CD8+ T cells, or bulk PBMC T cells (not recorded which). The source is a woman in her forties or fifties in good health. The CDR3 runs from the conserved cysteine through the conserved F or W.

length: 15
V: TRBV3-1
J: TRBJ2-1
CDR3: CASSQGRALYNEQFF

length: 15
V: TRBV5-1
J: TRBJ1-2
CDR3: CASSNRDRGPHGYTF

length: 15
V: TRBV7-9
J: TRBJ2-3
CDR3: CASSHGERSTDTQYF

length: 15
V: TRBV20-1
J: TRBJ2-3
CDR3: CSAHQLAVNTDTQYF

length: 17
V: TRBV5-1
J: TRBJ2-3
CDR3: CASSRDYPNPPLDTQYF

length: 18
V: TRBV5-1
J: TRBJ2-1
CDR3: CASSPSQGWAGPYNEQFF

length: 14
V: TRBV5-1
J: TRBJ2-3
CDR3: CASSLGDLANTQYF

length: 15
V: TRBV14
J: TRBJ2-2
CDR3: CASSQGQGRAGELFF

length: 15
V: TRBV20-1
J: TRBJ2-3
CDR3: CSARDPRRNTDTQYF

length: 14
V: TRBV21-1
J: TRBJ1-1
CDR3: CASTLGWENTEAFF

length: 14
V: TRBV27
J: TRBJ1-3
CDR3: CASSRVGVGNTIYF

length: 17
V: TRBV7-2
J: TRBJ2-3
CDR3: CASSLEGRGFVTDTQYF

length: 16
V: TRBV12-3/TRBV12-4
J: TRBJ2-2
CDR3: CASNLGDSTNTGELFF

length: 14
V: TRBV12-3/TRBV12-4
J: TRBJ2-2
CDR3: CASSRSSAVGELFF

length: 14
V: TRBV7-8
J: TRBJ2-1
CDR3: CASRPPGLNNEQFF

length: 15
V: TRBV5-5
J: TRBJ1-6
CDR3: CASSLLTGVNSPLHF

length: 15
V: TRBV27
J: TRBJ2-2
CDR3: CASAPTSVKTGELFF

length: 15
V: TRBV29-1
J: TRBJ1-1
CDR3: CSVEAPGLTSTEAFF

length: 16
V: TRBV30
J: TRBJ2-1
CDR3: CAWSGIGTSLGNEQFF

length: 15
V: TRBV5-1
J: TRBJ2-3
CDR3: CASSSQGVGTDTQYF

length: 14
V: TRBV2
J: TRBJ2-7
CDR3: CASTRTGTSYEQYF

length: 14
V: TRBV18
J: TRBJ2-4
CDR3: CASSPGTGKNIQYF

length: 18
V: TRBV10-3
J: TRBJ1-3
CDR3: CAISVDRPPLLRGNTIYF

length: 12
V: TRBV12-3/TRBV12-4
J: TRBJ2-7
CDR3: CASSLAVPQQVF

length: 15
V: TRBV6-5
J: TRBJ1-5
CDR3: CASRSHTLSNQPQHF

length: 14
V: TRBV20-1
J: TRBJ1-2
CDR3: CSAREPGQGSGYTF

length: 16
V: TRBV20-1
J: TRBJ2-1
CDR3: CSARRGTSGVRNEQFF

length: 15
V: TRBV4-1
J: TRBJ1-5
CDR3: CASSQASGGNQPQHF

length: 15
V: TRBV5-1
J: TRBJ1-1
CDR3: CASSLVRAARTEAFF

length: 13
V: TRBV6-5
J: TRBJ2-3
CDR3: CASRDSNTDTQYF

length: 13
V: TRBV15
J: TRBJ2-1
CDR3: CATSGGGVNEQFF

length: 13
V: TRBV7-2
J: TRBJ2-1
CDR3: CASSTLDFGEQFF

length: 13
V: TRBV10-3
J: TRBJ2-1
CDR3: CAIRAGGYNEQFF

length: 14
V: TRBV12-3/TRBV12-4
J: TRBJ2-4
CDR3: CASSLRERRNIQYF

length: 11
V: TRBV6-6
J: TRBJ2-5
CDR3: CASEGAETQYF

length: 12
V: TRBV2
J: TRBJ2-7
CDR3: CASGLIPYEQYF